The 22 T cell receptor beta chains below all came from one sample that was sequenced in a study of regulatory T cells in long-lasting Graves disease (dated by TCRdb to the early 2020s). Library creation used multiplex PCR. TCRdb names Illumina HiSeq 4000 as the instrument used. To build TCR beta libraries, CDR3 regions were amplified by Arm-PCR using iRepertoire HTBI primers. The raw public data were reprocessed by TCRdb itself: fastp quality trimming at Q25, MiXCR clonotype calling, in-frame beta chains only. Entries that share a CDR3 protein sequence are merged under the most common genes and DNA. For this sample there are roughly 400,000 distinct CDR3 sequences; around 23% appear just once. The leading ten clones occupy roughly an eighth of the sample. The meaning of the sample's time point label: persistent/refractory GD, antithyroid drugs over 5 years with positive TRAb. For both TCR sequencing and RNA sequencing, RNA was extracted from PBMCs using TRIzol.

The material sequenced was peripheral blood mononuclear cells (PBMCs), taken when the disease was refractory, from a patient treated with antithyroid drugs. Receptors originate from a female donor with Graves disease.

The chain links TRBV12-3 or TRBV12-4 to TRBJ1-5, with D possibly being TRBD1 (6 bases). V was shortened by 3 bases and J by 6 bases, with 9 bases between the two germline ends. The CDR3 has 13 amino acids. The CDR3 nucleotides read TGTGCCAGCAGTTTTCCAGGGGTTCAGCCCCAGCATTTT. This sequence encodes CASSFPGVQPQHF.

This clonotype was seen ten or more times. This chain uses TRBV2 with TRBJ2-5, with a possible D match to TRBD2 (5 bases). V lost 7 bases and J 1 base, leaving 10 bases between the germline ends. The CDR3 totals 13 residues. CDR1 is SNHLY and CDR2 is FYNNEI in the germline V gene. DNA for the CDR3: TGTGCCAGCATTCGGGGTTTCCAAGAGACCCAGTACTTC. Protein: CASIRGFQETQYF.

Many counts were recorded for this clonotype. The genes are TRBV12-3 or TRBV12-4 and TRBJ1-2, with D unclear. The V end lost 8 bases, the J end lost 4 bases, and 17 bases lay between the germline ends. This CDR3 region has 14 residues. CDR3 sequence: CASLPHSQRYGYTF. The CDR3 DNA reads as TGTGCCAGCTTACCACATTCCCAGCGCTATGGCTACACCTTC.

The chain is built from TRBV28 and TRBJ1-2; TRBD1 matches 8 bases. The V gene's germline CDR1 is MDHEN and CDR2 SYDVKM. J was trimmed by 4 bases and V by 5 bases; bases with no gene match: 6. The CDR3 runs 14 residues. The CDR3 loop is CASSAQTGAYGYTF. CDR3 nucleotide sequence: TGTGCCAGCAGTGCACAGACAGGGGCCTATGGCTACACCTTC.

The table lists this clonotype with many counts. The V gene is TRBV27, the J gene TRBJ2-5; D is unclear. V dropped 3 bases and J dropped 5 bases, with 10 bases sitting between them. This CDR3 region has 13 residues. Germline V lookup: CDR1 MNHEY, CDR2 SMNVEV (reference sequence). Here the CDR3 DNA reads TGTGCCAGCAGTTTTGGACCCCCGGAGACCCAGTACTTC. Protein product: CASSFGPPETQYF.

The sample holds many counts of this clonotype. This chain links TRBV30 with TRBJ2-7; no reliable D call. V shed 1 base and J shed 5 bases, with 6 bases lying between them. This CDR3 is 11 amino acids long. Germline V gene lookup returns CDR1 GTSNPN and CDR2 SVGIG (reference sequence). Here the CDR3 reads CAWSERDEQYF. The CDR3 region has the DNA TGTGCCTGGAGTGAGAGAGACGAGCAGTACTTC.

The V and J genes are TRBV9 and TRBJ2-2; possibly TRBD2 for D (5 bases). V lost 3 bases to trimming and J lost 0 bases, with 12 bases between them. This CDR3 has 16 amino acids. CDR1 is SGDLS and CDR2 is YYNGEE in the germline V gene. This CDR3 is CASSAFPGTNTGELFF. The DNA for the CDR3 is TGTGCCAGCAGCGCCTTCCCCGGGACGAACACCGGGGAGCTGTTTTTT.

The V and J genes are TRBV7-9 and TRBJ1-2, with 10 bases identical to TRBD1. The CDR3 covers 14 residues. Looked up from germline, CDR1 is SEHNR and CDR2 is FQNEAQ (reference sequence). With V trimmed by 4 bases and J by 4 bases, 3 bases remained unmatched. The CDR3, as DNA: TGTGCCAGCAGCTGGGACAGGGGAGGCTATGGCTACACCTTC. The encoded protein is CASSWDRGGYGYTF.

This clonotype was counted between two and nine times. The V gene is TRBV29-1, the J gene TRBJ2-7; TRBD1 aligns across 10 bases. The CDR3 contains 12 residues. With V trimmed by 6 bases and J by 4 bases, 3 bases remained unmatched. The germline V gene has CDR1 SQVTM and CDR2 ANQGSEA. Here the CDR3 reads CSVPGQGYEQYF. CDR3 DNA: TGCAGCGTCCCGGGACAGGGGTACGAGCAGTACTTC.

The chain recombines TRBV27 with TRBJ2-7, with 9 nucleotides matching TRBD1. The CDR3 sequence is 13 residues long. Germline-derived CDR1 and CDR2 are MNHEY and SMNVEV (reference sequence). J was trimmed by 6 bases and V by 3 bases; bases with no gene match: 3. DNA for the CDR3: TGTGCCAGCAGTTTCCAGGGACAGGGCGAGCAGTACTTC. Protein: CASSFQGQGEQYF.

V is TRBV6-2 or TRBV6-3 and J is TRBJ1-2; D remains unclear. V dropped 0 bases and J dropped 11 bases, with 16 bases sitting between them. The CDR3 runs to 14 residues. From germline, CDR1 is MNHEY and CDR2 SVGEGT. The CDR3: CASSYSGGGVGYTF. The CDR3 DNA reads TGTGCCAGCAGTTACTCCGGCGGCGGAGTAGGGTACACCTTC.

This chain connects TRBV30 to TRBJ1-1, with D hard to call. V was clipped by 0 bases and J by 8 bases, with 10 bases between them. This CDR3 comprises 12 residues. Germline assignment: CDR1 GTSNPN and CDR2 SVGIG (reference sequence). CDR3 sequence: CAWSVRSLEAFF. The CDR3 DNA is TGTGCCTGGAGTGTACGCTCCCTCGAAGCTTTCTTT.

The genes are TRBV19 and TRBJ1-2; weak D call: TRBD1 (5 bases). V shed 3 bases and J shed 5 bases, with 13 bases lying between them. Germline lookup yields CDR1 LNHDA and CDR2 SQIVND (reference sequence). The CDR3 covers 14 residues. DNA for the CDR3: TGTGCCAGTAGTATTTTCGGGACGGAATATGGCTACACCTTC. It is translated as CASSIFGTEYGYTF.

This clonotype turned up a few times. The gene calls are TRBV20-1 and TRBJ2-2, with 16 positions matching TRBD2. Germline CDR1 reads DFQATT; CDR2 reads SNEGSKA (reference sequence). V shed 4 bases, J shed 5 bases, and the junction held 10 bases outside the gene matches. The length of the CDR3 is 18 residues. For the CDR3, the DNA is TGCAGTGCTATGAAGGGACTAGCGGGAGGGCCGGGAACCGGGGAGCTGTTTTTT. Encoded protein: CSAMKGLAGGPGTGELFF.

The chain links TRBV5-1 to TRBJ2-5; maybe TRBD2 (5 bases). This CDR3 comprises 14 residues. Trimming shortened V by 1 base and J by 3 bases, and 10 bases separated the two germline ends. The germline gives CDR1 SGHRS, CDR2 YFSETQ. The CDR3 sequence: CASSLSLGEETQYF. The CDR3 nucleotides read TGCGCCAGCAGCTTGTCCCTGGGAGAAGAGACCCAGTACTTC.

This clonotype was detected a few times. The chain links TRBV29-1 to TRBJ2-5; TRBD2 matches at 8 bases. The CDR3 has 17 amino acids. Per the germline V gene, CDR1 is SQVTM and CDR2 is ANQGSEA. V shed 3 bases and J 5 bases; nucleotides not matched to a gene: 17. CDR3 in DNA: TGCAGCGTTGAGGGGTTTAGCGGGACCCCATCTGAGGAGACCCAGTACTTC. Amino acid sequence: CSVEGFSGTPSEETQYF.

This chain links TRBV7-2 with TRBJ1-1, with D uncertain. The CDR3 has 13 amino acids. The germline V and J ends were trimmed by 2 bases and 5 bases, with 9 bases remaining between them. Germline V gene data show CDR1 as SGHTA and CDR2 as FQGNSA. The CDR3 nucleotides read TGTGCCAGCAGCTTAATCCAGTCAACTGAAGCTTTCTTT. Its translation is CASSLIQSTEAFF.

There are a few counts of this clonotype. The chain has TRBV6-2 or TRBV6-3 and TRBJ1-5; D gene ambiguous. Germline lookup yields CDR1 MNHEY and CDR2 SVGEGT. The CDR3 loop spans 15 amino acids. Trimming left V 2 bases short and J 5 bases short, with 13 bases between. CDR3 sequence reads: CASSYSPGYDQPQHF. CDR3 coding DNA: TGTGCCAGCAGTTACAGCCCGGGATACGATCAGCCCCAGCATTTT.

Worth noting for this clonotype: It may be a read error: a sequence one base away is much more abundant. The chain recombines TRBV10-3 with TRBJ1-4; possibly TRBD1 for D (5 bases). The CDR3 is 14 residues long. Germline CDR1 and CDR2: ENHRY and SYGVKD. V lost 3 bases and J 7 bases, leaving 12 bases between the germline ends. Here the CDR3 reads CAISDANGAEKLFF. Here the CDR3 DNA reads TGTGCCATCAGTGACGCGAACGGGGCTGAAAAACTGTTTTTT.

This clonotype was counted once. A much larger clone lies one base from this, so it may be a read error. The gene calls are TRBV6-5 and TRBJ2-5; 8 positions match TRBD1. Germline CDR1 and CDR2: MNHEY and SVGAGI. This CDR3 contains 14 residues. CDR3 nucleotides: TGTGCCGGCAGTTATATGACAGGGGAAGAGACCCAGTACTTC. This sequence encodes CAGSYMTGEETQYF.

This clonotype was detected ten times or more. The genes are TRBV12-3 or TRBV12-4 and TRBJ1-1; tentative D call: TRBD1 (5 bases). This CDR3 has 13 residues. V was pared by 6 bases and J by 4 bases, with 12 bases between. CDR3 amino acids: CASRWSGATEAFF. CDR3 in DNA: TGTGCCAGCAGGTGGAGTGGGGCCACTGAAGCTTTCTTT.

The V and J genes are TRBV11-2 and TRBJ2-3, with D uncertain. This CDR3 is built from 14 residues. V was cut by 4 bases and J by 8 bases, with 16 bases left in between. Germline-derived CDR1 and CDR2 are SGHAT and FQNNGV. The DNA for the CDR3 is TGTGCCAGCAGCTCCCCGGCCTCCCCCGGTACGCAGTATTTT. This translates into CASSSPASPGTQYF.